The clone carrying this TCR beta chain was recorded at least ten times. There were TCR beta CDR3 regions amplified from RNA transcripts. First-round RT-PCR with HTBI primers amplified the TCR CDR3 region. TCRdb called the multiplex PCR reads again in MiXCR, with one record for every CDR3 protein. This sample has 540,000 or so distinct CDR3 sequences; 46% occur once, and the top ten carry around 19%. The data belong to a study of T cells in Graves' hyperthyroidism and ophthalmopathy. Diagnosis relied on clinical symptoms, serum thyroxine and TRAb, thyroid ultrasound and orbital computed tomography. Trimming stripped 0 bases from V and 0 bases from J, with 15 bases between. Germline-derived CDR1 and CDR2 are MGHRA and YSYEKL. The CDR3 sequence is 19 residues long.

This rearrangement joins TRBV4-1 to TRBJ2-6, with D possibly TRBD1 on 5 matching bases. The TCR was taken from an adult woman with Graves' disease, either hyperthyroidism or ophthalmopathy (not recorded which). The specimen sequenced was peripheral blood or thyroid tissue (not recorded which). The CDR3 nucleotides read TGCGCCAGCAGCCAAGAGGTTACAGGAAGGAGCTCTGGGGCCAACGTCCTGACTTTC. It codes for CASSQEVTGRSSGANVLTF.